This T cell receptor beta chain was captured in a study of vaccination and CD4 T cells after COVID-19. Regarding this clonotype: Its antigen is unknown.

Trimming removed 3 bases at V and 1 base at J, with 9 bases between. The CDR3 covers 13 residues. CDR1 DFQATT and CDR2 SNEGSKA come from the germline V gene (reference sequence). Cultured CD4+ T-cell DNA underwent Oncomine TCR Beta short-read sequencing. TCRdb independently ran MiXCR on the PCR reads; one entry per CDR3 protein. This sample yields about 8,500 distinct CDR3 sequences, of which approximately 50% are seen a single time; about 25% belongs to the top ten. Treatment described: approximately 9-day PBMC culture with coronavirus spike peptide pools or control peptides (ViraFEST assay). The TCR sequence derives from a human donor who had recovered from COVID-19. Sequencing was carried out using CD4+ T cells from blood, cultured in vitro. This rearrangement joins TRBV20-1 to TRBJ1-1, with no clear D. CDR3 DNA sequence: TGCAGTGCTAGTTGGCAAAGGAACACTGAAGCTTTCTTT. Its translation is CSASWQRNTEAFF.